These 2 T cell receptor beta chains share one sample of origin, sequenced in a study of blood T cell repertoires in COVID-19. Assay: immunoSEQ multiplex PCR; the TCRdb copy retains only in-frame clones and omits some. Among 150,000 to 200,000 clones listed, around four fifths were seen once. Sequenced material: PBMCs or T cells enriched from blood (not recorded which). The receptor source for this set is a middle-aged man who had recovered from COVID-19.

The chain joins TRBV5-4 to TRBJ1-6, with TRBD1 identical over 7 bases. Germline assignment: CDR1 SGHNT and CDR2 YYREEE (reference sequence). The CDR3 loop spans 16 amino acids. The trim removed 4 bases at V and 6 bases at J, leaving 10 bases unmatched. The CDR3 loop is CASSRKAGGSNSPLHF. CDR3 sequence (DNA): TGTGCCAGCAGCCGAAAGGCAGGGGGATCTAATTCACCCCTCCACTTT.

The V call is TRBV19, the J call TRBJ1-5, with 8 bases that match TRBD1. Germline assignment: CDR1 LNHDA and CDR2 SQIVND (reference sequence). The CDR3 covers 17 residues. The ends lost 3 bases at V and 0 bases at J; junction bases unmatched: 7. CDR3 coding DNA: TGTGCCAGTAGTATCCTTTTGACAGGGGTTAGCAATCAGCCCCAGCATTTT. It yields the protein CASSILLTGVSNQPQHF.